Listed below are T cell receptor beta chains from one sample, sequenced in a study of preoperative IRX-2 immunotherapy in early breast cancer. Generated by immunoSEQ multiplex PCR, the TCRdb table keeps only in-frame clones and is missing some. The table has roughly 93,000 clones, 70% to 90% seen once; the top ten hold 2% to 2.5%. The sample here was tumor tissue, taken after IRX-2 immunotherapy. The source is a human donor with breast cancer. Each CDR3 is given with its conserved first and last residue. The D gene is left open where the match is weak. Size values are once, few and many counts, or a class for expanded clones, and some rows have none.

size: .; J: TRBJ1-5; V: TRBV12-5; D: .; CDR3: CASTQGNLPQHF; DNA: TGTGCCAGCACTCAGGGGAATCTCCCCCAGCATTTT
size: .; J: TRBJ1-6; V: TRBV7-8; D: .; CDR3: CASSLRGSNSPLHF; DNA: TGTGCCAGCAGCTTAAGGGGATCTAATTCACCCCTCCACTTT
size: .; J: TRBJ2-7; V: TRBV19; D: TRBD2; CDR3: CASSPTSSGRAWEQYF; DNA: TGTGCCAGTAGTCCTACCTCTAGCGGGAGGGCGTGGGAGCAGTACTTC
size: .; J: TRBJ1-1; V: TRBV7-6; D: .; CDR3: CASSPLTENTEAFF; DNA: TGTGCCAGCAGCCCTCTTACAGAGAACACTGAAGCTTTCTTT
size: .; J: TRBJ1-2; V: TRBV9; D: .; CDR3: CASSDNLETYTF; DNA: TGTGCCAGCAGTGATAATCTGGAGACCTACACCTTC
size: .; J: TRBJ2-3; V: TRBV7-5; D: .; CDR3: CASSSDRSTDTQYF; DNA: TGTGCCAGCAGCTCGGACAGGTCCACAGATACGCAGTATTTT
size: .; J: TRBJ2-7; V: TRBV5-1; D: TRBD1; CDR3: CASSVQGQGSEQYF; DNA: TGCGCCAGCAGCGTGCAGGGACAGGGAAGCGAGCAGTACTTC
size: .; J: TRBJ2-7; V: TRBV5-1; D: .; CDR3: CASSWGLGGPDEQYF; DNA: TGCGCCAGCAGCTGGGGCCTCGGGGGGCCAGACGAGCAGTACTTC
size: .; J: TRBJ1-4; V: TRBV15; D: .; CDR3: CATSRDPGGSNEKLFF; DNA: TGTGCCACCAGCAGAGATCCCGGGGGTTCTAATGAAAAACTGTTTTTT
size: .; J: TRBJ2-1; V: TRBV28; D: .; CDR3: CASSGDTYNEQFF; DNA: TGTGCCAGCAGTGGGGACACCTACAATGAGCAGTTCTTC
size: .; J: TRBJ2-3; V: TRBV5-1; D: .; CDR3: CASSLASTASANTQYF; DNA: TGCGCCAGCAGCTTGGCATCGACGGCGAGCGCCAATACGCAGTATTTT
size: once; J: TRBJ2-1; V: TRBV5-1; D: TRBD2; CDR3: CASTIGARENNEQFF; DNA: TGCGCCAGCACCATAGGGGCGCGGGAGAACAATGAGCAGTTCTTC
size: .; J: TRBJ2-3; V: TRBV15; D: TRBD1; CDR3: CATSSFGVGQGIDTQYF; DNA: TGTGCCACCAGCAGCTTCGGAGTAGGACAGGGGATAGATACGCAGTATTTT
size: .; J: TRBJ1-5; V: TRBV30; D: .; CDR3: CAWSPKSGALATLGNQPQHF; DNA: TGTGCCTGGAGTCCCAAATCAGGGGCCCTAGCGACACTGGGCAATCAGCCCCAGCATTTT
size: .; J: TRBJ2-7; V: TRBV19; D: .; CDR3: CASGLRERTYEQYF; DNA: TGTGCCAGTGGTCTACGGGAGAGGACCTACGAGCAGTACTTC
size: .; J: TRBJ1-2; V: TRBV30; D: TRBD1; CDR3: CAWSVTGEGYGYTF; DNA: TGTGCCTGGAGTGTAACAGGGGAGGGCTATGGCTACACCTTC
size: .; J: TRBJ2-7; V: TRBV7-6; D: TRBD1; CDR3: CASSLGQPIYEQYF; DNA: TGTGCCAGCAGCTTGGGACAGCCGATTTACGAGCAGTACTTC
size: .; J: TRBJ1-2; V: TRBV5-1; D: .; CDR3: CASSGGVPGYGYTF; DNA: TGCGCCAGCTCCGGAGGGGTACCGGGCTATGGCTACACCTTC
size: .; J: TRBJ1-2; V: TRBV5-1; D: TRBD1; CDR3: CASSSSVPGQGYGYTF; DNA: TGCGCCAGCAGCTCCTCAGTCCCGGGACAGGGGTATGGCTACACCTTC